This TCR beta chain came from a study of human versus mouse CDR3 diversity and MHC coevolution. Per germline, CDR1 GTSNPN and CDR2 SVGIG (reference sequence). The ends were cut back, 0 bases at V and 2 bases at J, with 11 bases in the middle. This CDR3 contains 15 residues. TCRdb keeps only in-frame clones here, not all; method: immunoSEQ multiplex PCR. The table includes about 83,000 clones, 85% to 95% detected once. V usage is TRBV30 and J usage is TRBJ1-5; D is unclear. The TCR was taken from a person aged 30-69 years in good health. Input material: naive CD4+ T cells from blood. Regarding subset: CD45RO-negative CD62L-positive naive CD4 T cells. The CDR3 protein is CAWSVTTGGNQPQHF. In nucleotides, the CDR3 is TGTGCCTGGAGTGTTACAACCGGGGGCAATCAGCCCCAGCATTTT.